Each of the 31 T cell receptor beta chains below was sequenced from the same sample in a study of control samples from healthy donors and cancer patients. Here immunoSEQ multiplex PCR was the method, and the copy in TCRdb shows in-frame clones only, minus some. The sample shows approximately 190,000 clones, roughly nine tenths of them seen only once. The sequenced material came from blood. The origin of the receptors is a young man in good health.

This chain uses TRBV6-4 with TRBJ2-7, with TRBD1 matching 9 bases. Germline CDR1 is MRHNA and CDR2 is SNTAGT. Trimming at V came to 5 bases and at J to 4 bases, leaving 3 bases not matched to a gene. The CDR3 contains 13 residues. CDR3 sequence (DNA): TGTGCCAGCAGTCACGACAGGGGGTACGAGCAGTACTTC. Protein: CASSHDRGYEQYF.

V gene TRBV12-3 or TRBV12-4 combines with J gene TRBJ1-1; D remains unclear. The germline V and J ends were trimmed by 6 bases and 1 base, with 9 bases remaining between them. The CDR3 length is 13 residues. CDR3 bases: TGTGCCAGCAGACCTCTGGAGAACACTGAAGCTTTCTTT. Translating gives CASRPLENTEAFF.

The chain couples TRBV5-1 to TRBJ2-3; 8 positions agree with TRBD2. The CDR3 covers 17 residues. J was trimmed by 0 bases and V by 0 bases; bases with no gene match: 6. From germline, CDR1 is SGHRS and CDR2 YFSETQ. The CDR3 coding sequence is TGCGCCAGCAGCTTGGGGATAGCGGGGCCTAGCACAGATACGCAGTATTTT. It is translated as CASSLGIAGPSTDTQYF.

This rearrangement joins TRBV19 to TRBJ1-1, with D possibly being TRBD1 (6 bases). CDR3 length: 15 residues. The germline gives CDR1 LNHDA, CDR2 SQIVND (reference sequence). The V gene lost 6 bases and the J gene lost 0 bases, with 14 bases spanning the gap. DNA for the CDR3: TGTGCCAGTAGGCTCCGGGGGGGGCTGAACACTGAAGCTTTCTTT. Protein sequence: CASRLRGGLNTEAFF.

The V and J genes are TRBV14 and TRBJ2-1; 9 bases agree with TRBD2. V lost 9 bases and J lost 9; bases outside the gene matches: 12. Germline V gene lookup returns CDR1 SGHDN and CDR2 FVKESK. The CDR3 sequence is 14 residues long. The DNA of the CDR3 is TGTGCCAGTATGCTTAGCGGGGGTTCCGTTGAGCAGTTCTTC. This encodes CASMLSGGSVEQFF.

The rearrangement uses TRBV15 and TRBJ1-1; no firm D call. The CDR3 runs to 14 residues. Germline V gene sequence: CDR1 LNHNV, CDR2 YYDKDF (reference sequence). V lost 4 bases, J lost 4 bases, and 13 bases lay in between. CDR3 loop: CATSKVQASTEAFF. CDR3 coding DNA: TGTGCCACCAGCAAAGTCCAGGCCAGCACTGAAGCTTTCTTT. Using reference TRBV15 and TRBJ1-1 for the parts outside the CDR3, the full variable domain is DAMVIQNPRYQVTQFGKPVTLSCSQTLNHNVMYWYQQKSSQAPKLLFHYYDKDFNNEADTPDNFQSRRPNTSFCFLDIRSPGLGDTAMYLCATSKVQASTEAFFGQGTRLTVV.

In its sample, this clone was seen once. The junction departs from the called germline gene at one end, perhaps through a read error. J is TRBJ2-7 and V is TRBV19, with 8 positions matching TRBD1. Germline assignment: CDR1 LNHDA and CDR2 SQIVND (reference sequence). The CDR3 covers 13 residues. The CDR3 DNA reads as TGTGCCAGTAGTGTAGACAGGGGCGGCGAGCAGTACTTC. Its translation is CASSVDRGGEQYF. The whole variable domain, remainder taken from reference TRBV19 and TRBJ2-7, is DGGITQSPKYLFRKEGQNVTLSCEQNLNHDAMYWYRQDPGQGLRLIYYSQIVNDFQKGDIAEGYSVSREKKESFPLTVTSAQKNPTAFYLCASSVDRGGEQYFGPGTRLTVT.

The chain joins TRBV15 to TRBJ1-4, with no clear D. CDR3 length equals 13 residues. Trimming cost V 0 bases and J 8 bases, with 7 bases left between them. Per the germline V gene, CDR1 is LNHNV and CDR2 is YYDKDF (reference sequence). The CDR3 DNA reads TGTGCCACCAGCAGAGACAGGTGGGAAAAACTGTTTTTT. As protein: CATSRDRWEKLFF. The whole variable domain, filled in from reference TRBV15 and TRBJ1-4, reads DAMVIQNPRYQVTQFGKPVTLSCSQTLNHNVMYWYQQKSSQAPKLLFHYYDKDFNNEADTPDNFQSRRPNTSFCFLDIRSPGLGDTAMYLCATSRDRWEKLFFGSGTQLSVL.

The rearrangement uses TRBV5-8 and TRBJ2-2; D is unresolved. The CDR3 is made up of 16 amino acids. Trimming shortened V by 3 bases and J by 0 bases, and 12 bases separated the two germline ends. Germline V gene data show CDR1 as SGHTS and CDR2 as YDEGEE. The CDR3 DNA reads TGTGCCAGCAGCTCCAGGCGTAGTTCGAACACCGGGGAGCTGTTTTTT. Translated, it gives CASSSRRSSNTGELFF.

Only a few counts were recorded for this clone. V gene TRBV18 combines with J gene TRBJ2-7; possibly TRBD2 for D (7 bases). The CDR3 is made up of 14 amino acids. The V end lost 4 bases, the J end lost 5 bases, and 15 bases lay between the germline ends. Looked up from germline, CDR1 is KGHSH and CDR2 is LQKENI. This CDR3 reads CASSRTGTTNEQYF. The CDR3 DNA is TGTGCCAGCTCACGAACAGGGACTACCAACGAGCAGTACTTC.

The rearrangement joins TRBV12-3 or TRBV12-4 to TRBJ2-2; tentatively, D is TRBD1 (5 bases). This CDR3 spans 13 amino acids. Trimming took off 6 bases at V and 5 bases at J, with 10 bases between the two ends. In DNA, the CDR3 is TGTGCCAGCAGACTCGGACAAACCGGGGAGCTGTTTTTT. This translates into CASRLGQTGELFF.

This clone was seen a few times. The chain links TRBV2 to TRBJ1-6; D perhaps matches TRBD1 (5 bases). There are 18 residues in the CDR3. Germline-derived CDR1 and CDR2 are SNHLY and FYNNEI. Trimming removed 6 bases from V and 5 bases from J, with 23 bases in between. CDR3 DNA: TGTGCCAGCAGAGACAGAGGGAGGGAGGGCAATGATAATTCACCCCTCCACTTT. Protein sequence: CASRDRGREGNDNSPLHF. Full variable domain (remainder filled in from reference TRBV2 and TRBJ1-6): EPEVTQTPSHQVTQMGQEVILRCVPISNHLYFYWYRQILGQKVEFLVSFYNNEISEKSEIFDDQFSVERPDGSNFTLKIRSTKLEDSAMYFCASRDRGREGNDNSPLHFGNGTRLTVT.

V and J are TRBV6-5 and TRBJ1-2; TRBD1 aligns across 9 bases. This CDR3 is built from 13 residues. Germline V gene lookup returns CDR1 MNHEY and CDR2 SVGAGI. V was clipped by 0 bases and J by 7 bases; unmatched bases: 0. The CDR3 region is CASSYSTGGGYTF. CDR3 coding DNA: TGTGCCAGCAGTTACTCGACAGGGGGTGGCTACACCTTC.

A single count supports this clone. This chain links TRBV5-1 with TRBJ1-6; no firm D call. V was trimmed by 4 bases and J by 0 bases, leaving 14 bases between them. There are 17 residues in the CDR3. Germline CDR1 SGHRS, CDR2 YFSETQ. CDR3 sequence (DNA): TGCGCCAGCAGCGCCCGCCCTCATAGCTCCTATAATTCACCCCTCCACTTT. Encoded protein: CASSARPHSSYNSPLHF.

This chain uses TRBV27 with TRBJ1-5; 11 bases align to TRBD1. There are 16 residues in the CDR3. Germline V gene lookup returns CDR1 MNHEY and CDR2 SMNVEV (reference sequence). V was clipped by 6 bases and J by 2 bases; unmatched bases: 6. The CDR3 is CASRGTGGGRNQPQHF. DNA for the CDR3: TGTGCCAGCAGGGGGACAGGGGGAGGTCGCAATCAGCCCCAGCATTTT.

This sequence joins TRBV6-6 and TRBJ1-6; 9 bases map to TRBD1. The CDR3 spans 18 residues. Losses at the gene ends were 5 bases for V and 4 bases for J; bases not matched to a gene: 12. CDR1 and CDR2 from the germline V gene are MNHNY and SVGAGI (reference sequence). The CDR3 DNA follows: TGTGCCAGCAGTCAGGACTCCGGGACAGGGAAATATAATTCACCCCTCCACTTT. Encoded protein: CASSQDSGTGKYNSPLHF.

The chain uses TRBV3-1 (or the pseudogene TRBV3-2) and TRBJ2-7; 10 bases match TRBD1. With 7 bases clipped from V and 1 base from J, the junction kept 10 bases outside the gene matches. The CDR3 consists of 16 residues. Per germline, CDR1 LGHDT and CDR2 YNNKEL (reference sequence). CDR3 protein: CASTNKGQGLSYEQYF. As DNA, the CDR3 is TGTGCCAGCACCAATAAGGGACAGGGGTTATCCTACGAGCAGTACTTC.

The V and J genes are TRBV28 and TRBJ2-2; D assignment may be TRBD1 or TRBD2 (5 bases each). Germline CDR1 and CDR2: MDHEN and SYDVKM. The V and J ends lost 6 bases and 4 bases respectively, with 9 bases between them. The CDR3 loop spans 13 amino acids. The CDR3: CASRGESTGELFF. CDR3 coding DNA: TGTGCCAGCAGGGGGGAGAGCACCGGGGAGCTGTTTTTT.

This chain connects TRBV7-9 to TRBJ2-1, with 7 bases fitting TRBD1. The CDR3 is 15 residues long. Germline lookup yields CDR1 SEHNR and CDR2 FQNEAQ (reference sequence). The trim removed 5 bases at V and 2 bases at J, leaving 6 bases unmatched. The CDR3 DNA is TGTGCCAGCAGCCTACAGGGGCCCACCTACAATGAGCAGTTCTTC. This translates into CASSLQGPTYNEQFF.

The V and J genes are TRBV2 and TRBJ2-3; D gene unclear. Germline lookup yields CDR1 SNHLY and CDR2 FYNNEI. Between the trimmed V and J ends, which lost 7 bases and 2 bases, there was a span of 10 bases. CDR3 length equals 13 residues. The CDR3: CASNPGNTDTQYF. The CDR3 DNA reads as TGTGCCAGCAACCCAGGCAACACAGATACGCAGTATTTT.

The V and J genes are TRBV12-3 or TRBV12-4 and TRBJ1-2; D remains ambiguous. The CDR3 is 13 amino acids. V was clipped by 1 base and J by 5 bases, with 8 bases between them. The CDR3 DNA reads as TGTGCCAGCAGTTTAGGAGAAGGGTATGGCTACACCTTC. Amino acids: CASSLGEGYGYTF.

V gene TRBV20-1 combines with J gene TRBJ1-5, with D maybe TRBD1 (5 bases). The CDR3 spans 11 residues. The V gene's germline CDR1 is DFQATT and CDR2 SNEGSKA (reference sequence). The V end was cut by 5 bases, the J end by 12 bases, with 14 bases between. The chain's CDR3 is CSAGTGPIQHF. CDR3 DNA: TGCAGTGCTGGGACGGGCCCCATCCAGCATTTT.

The chain combines TRBV5-1 with TRBJ1-2; 8 bases align to TRBD1. CDR1 is SGHRS, CDR2 YFSETQ, per germline. With 0 bases clipped from V and 8 bases from J, the junction kept 9 bases outside the gene matches. The CDR3 runs to 15 residues. The CDR3 nucleotides read TGCGCCAGCAGCTTGGATTCCAGGGGGCTACGAGGCTACACCTTC. This gives the protein CASSLDSRGLRGYTF.

The chain links TRBV4-1 to TRBJ1-4, with a weak D call TRBD1 (5 bases). CDR3 size: 14 residues. The germline V and J ends were trimmed by 4 bases and 8 bases, with 14 bases remaining between them. Germline-derived CDR1 and CDR2 are MGHRA and YSYEKL. CDR3 sequence reads: CASSLRDDAEKLFF. CDR3 in DNA: TGCGCCAGCAGCCTCCGGGACGATGCGGAAAAACTGTTTTTT.

The gene calls are TRBV6-5 and TRBJ2-7, with TRBD1 matching 7 bases. Germline CDR1 MNHEY, CDR2 SVGAGI. CDR3 length: 13 residues. Losses at the gene ends were 10 bases for V and 6 bases for J; bases not matched to a gene: 12. The CDR3 bases are TGTGCCACCGACCGGGACAGTATCCGCGAGCAGTACTTC. Residues: CATDRDSIREQYF.

This rearrangement joins TRBV2 to TRBJ2-1; 10 nucleotides line up with TRBD2. With 4 bases clipped from V and 9 bases from J, the junction kept 9 bases outside the gene matches. This CDR3 is 15 amino acids long. CDR1 and CDR2 (germline): SNHLY, FYNNEI. The CDR3 DNA reads TGTGCCAGCAGTGTGCTAAGCGGGGGGGTAGGTGAGCAGTTCTTC. It specifies CASSVLSGGVGEQFF. Full variable domain (missing parts from reference TRBV2 and TRBJ2-1): EPEVTQTPSHQVTQMGQEVILRCVPISNHLYFYWYRQILGQKVEFLVSFYNNEISEKSEIFDDQFSVERPDGSNFTLKIRSTKLEDSAMYFCASSVLSGGVGEQFFGPGTRLTVL.

The chain combines TRBV5-6 with TRBJ2-4; D is possibly TRBD2 (5 bases). Trimming took off 3 bases at V and 1 base at J, with 11 bases between the two ends. Germline assignment: CDR1 SGHDT and CDR2 YYEEEE. The CDR3 has 15 amino acids. This chain's CDR3 is CASSSLSGAKNIQYF. The CDR3 nucleotides are TGTGCCAGCAGCTCCCTCTCGGGGGCCAAAAACATTCAGTACTTC.

V usage is TRBV19 and J usage is TRBJ2-3; 8 nucleotides align to TRBD1. The V and J ends lost 6 bases and 5 bases, in that order; junction bases with no gene match: 7. Germline V gene data show CDR1 as LNHDA and CDR2 as SQIVND (reference sequence). This CDR3 comprises 14 residues. CDR3 nucleotide sequence: TGTGCCAGTAGGAGGACAGGGAGTGGAGATACGCAGTATTTT. This encodes CASRRTGSGDTQYF.

The chain combines TRBV2 with TRBJ1-5, with D unclear. This CDR3 has 14 amino acids. Germline V gives CDR1 SNHLY, CDR2 FYNNEI. V lost 10 bases, J lost 0 bases, and 13 bases lay in between. The CDR3 region is CATTPAYSNQPQHF. The CDR3 coding sequence is TGTGCCACCACGCCAGCTTATAGCAATCAGCCCCAGCATTTT.

The gene calls are TRBV10-1 and TRBJ2-2; 7 nucleotides agree with TRBD1. Germline CDR1 is WNHNN and CDR2 is SYGVQD (reference sequence). The CDR3 is 14 residues long. The J segment lost 7 bases and the V segment lost 10 bases, leaving 12 bases of the junction unmatched. The CDR3 sequence is CATKVGQLGGELFF. The CDR3 DNA sequence: TGCGCCACAAAGGTGGGACAGTTGGGCGGGGAGCTGTTTTTT.

The J gene is TRBJ1-5, the V gene TRBV6-6; TRBD1 agrees at 7 bases. V was pared by 4 bases and J by 2 bases, with 5 bases of the junction left unmatched. Germline V gene lookup returns CDR1 MNHNY and CDR2 SVGAGI (reference sequence). CDR3 length equals 15 residues. This CDR3 reads CASSFGTAGNQPQHF. The CDR3 coding sequence is TGTGCCAGCAGTTTCGGGACAGCGGGCAATCAGCCCCAGCATTTT.